The 6 T cell receptor beta chains below come from one sample, sequenced in a study of Ad26.COV2.S vaccination and SARS-CoV-2 variants (dated by TCRdb to 2020 to 2022). The library was produced with the immunoSEQ multiplex PCR assay. TCRdb holds this immuneACCESS table with in-frame rearrangements only. Some clones are missing; in checked studies, unresolved V genes explain under half, and the rest has no known cause. Recorded for this sample are about 350,000 clones; about 91% of them occurred a single time. Together, the top ten hold 3.9% of the sample. The sample's time point label, decoded: individuals recovered from natural SARS-CoV-2 infection. The specimen comprised peripheral blood, sampled after recovery from COVID-19. The receptors derive from a human donor who had recovered from COVID-19.

The chain combines TRBV11-2 with TRBJ2-3; D may be TRBD1 (5 bases). The CDR3 runs 14 residues. The V end was cut by 3 bases, the J end by 2 bases, with 9 bases between. Germline loops: CDR1 SGHAT, CDR2 FQNNGV. In DNA, the CDR3 is TGTGCCAGCAGCTTGCGACAGACCACAGATACGCAGTATTTT. Residues: CASSLRQTTDTQYF.

The chain links TRBV5-1 to TRBJ1-2; D is perhaps TRBD1 (5 bases). Trimming shortened V by 5 bases and J by 0 bases, and 17 bases separated the two germline ends. Per germline, CDR1 SGHRS and CDR2 YFSETQ. CDR3 length equals 16 residues. CDR3 protein: CASSTTSGTTNYGYTF. The CDR3 region has the DNA TGCGCCAGCAGTACGACCTCAGGGACTACTAACTATGGCTACACCTTC.

V is TRBV6-5 and J is TRBJ2-7; D is undetermined. Per germline, CDR1 MNHEY and CDR2 SVGAGI. V was clipped by 6 bases and J by 1 base, with 10 bases between them. This CDR3 region has 13 residues. CDR3 in amino acids: CASSPGSSYEQYF. As DNA, the CDR3 is TGTGCCAGCAGCCCCGGGTCTTCCTACGAGCAGTACTTC.

The chain couples TRBV2 to TRBJ2-3; 10 bases are shared with TRBD2. With 6 bases clipped from V and 1 base from J, the junction kept 7 bases outside the gene matches. This CDR3 spans 16 amino acids. CDR1 and CDR2 from the germline V gene are SNHLY and FYNNEI. The CDR3 spells CASRKDLAGGTDTQYF. CDR3 sequence (DNA): TGTGCCAGCAGAAAGGATCTAGCGGGGGGCACAGATACGCAGTATTTT.

The chain joins TRBV7-8 to TRBJ2-3, with 11 bases that match TRBD2. Germline-derived CDR1 and CDR2 are SGHVS and FQNEAQ. The junction had 7 bases not matched to a gene; V was cut back by 5 bases and J by 6 bases. There are 15 residues in the CDR3. The CDR3, as DNA: TGTGCCAGCAGCCCTCAGATAGCGGGGGGGGATACGCAGTATTTT. Translated, it gives CASSPQIAGGDTQYF.

The V call is TRBV19, the J call TRBJ1-1, with D unresolved. Deletions cut 3 bases from V and 1 base from J, with 12 bases between. The CDR3 consists of 15 residues. The germline V gene encodes CDR1 LNHDA and CDR2 SQIVND (reference sequence). The CDR3 DNA sequence: TGTGCCAGTAGTATCTCCGGGCCATCGAACACTGAAGCTTTCTTT. It is translated as CASSISGPSNTEAFF.